This is a list of T cell receptor beta chains from one sample in a study of neurological immune-mediated disorders. TCRdb independently ran MiXCR on the 5' RACE reads; one entry per CDR3 protein. Altogether under 90,000 distinct CDR3 sequences are present, around 9.9% being singletons, with the ten largest covering 1.7%. The sequenced sample consisted of PBMCs. These receptors originate from a man aged 45-60 years in good health. Both conserved end residues are part of each CDR3. The order of the fields is V gene, clone size, D gene, J gene, CDR3 protein, CDR3 DNA. D genes are given only for firm matches. A row's size may be missing; if present it is once, few, many or a size class.

TRBV29-1,many,.,TRBJ1-2,CSVKEWGASGYTF,TGCAGCGTTAAAGAATGGGGGGCGAGTGGCTACACCTTC
TRBV11-2,many,.,TRBJ1-6,CASSLTGRGNSPLHF,TGTGCCAGCAGCTTAACCGGCAGGGGTAATTCACCCCTCCACTTT
TRBV20-1,many,TRBD1,TRBJ2-7,CSARDSTRGLIEQYF,TGCAGTGCTAGAGATAGTACCAGGGGGCTTATCGAGCAGTACTTC
TRBV19,.,.,TRBJ1-6,CASSIAPKDLKGNSPLHF,TGTGCCAGTAGTATAGCTCCAAAGGACTTAAAGGGCAATTCACCCCTCCACTTT
TRBV7-2,many,TRBD1,TRBJ1-2,CASSLAPDREDGYTF,TGTGCCAGCAGCTTAGCTCCCGACAGGGAAGATGGCTACACCTTC
TRBV12-3/TRBV12-4,many,.,TRBJ1-3,CASRQQATGNTIYF,TGTGCCAGCAGACAACAGGCAACTGGAAACACCATATATTTT
TRBV9,.,.,TRBJ2-2,CASSRQAGWNTGELFF,TGTGCCAGCAGTCGCCAGGCAGGGTGGAACACCGGGGAGCTGTTTTTT
TRBV5-1,many,.,TRBJ2-1,CASNPLRGISYNEQFF,TGCGCCAGCAACCCTTTGAGAGGGATATCCTACAATGAGCAGTTCTTC
TRBV4-1,many,.,TRBJ2-5,CASSQGWFESETQYF,TGCGCCAGCAGCCAAGGTTGGTTTGAATCAGAGACCCAGTACTTC
TRBV7-2,many,.,TRBJ1-6,CASSPNGQFYNSPLHF,TGTGCCAGCAGTCCTAACGGACAGTTTTATAATTCACCCCTCCACTTT
TRBV20-1,many,.,TRBJ2-3,CSGQEGEDTQYF,TGCAGTGGACAGGAGGGTGAAGATACGCAGTATTTT
TRBV5-1,many,.,TRBJ2-1,CASSSTGSSYNEQFF,TGCGCCAGCAGCTCGACAGGTAGCTCCTACAATGAGCAGTTCTTC
TRBV4-2,many,TRBD2,TRBJ2-7,CASSLGTSFGYEQYF,TGTGCCAGCAGCCTTGGGACTAGCTTCGGCTACGAGCAGTACTTC
TRBV5-1,many,.,TRBJ1-2,CASSRDLHGTGDGYTF,TGCGCCAGCAGCCGCGACCTACATGGCACGGGAGATGGCTACACCTTC
TRBV10-3,.,.,TRBJ1-4,CAISESASGATNEKLFF,TGTGCCATCAGTGAGTCAGCCTCGGGTGCAACTAATGAAAAACTGTTTTTT
TRBV5-1,many,TRBD2,TRBJ2-7,CASSLAGGTYEQYF,TGCGCCAGCAGCTTGGCGGGGGGAACGTACGAGCAGTACTTC
TRBV9,many,.,TRBJ1-3,CASSSAGQGNTIYF,TGTGCCAGCAGCTCCGCGGGCCAAGGGAACACCATATATTTT
TRBV29-1,many,.,TRBJ2-5,CSVEWGSETQYF,TGCAGCGTTGAATGGGGTTCGGAGACCCAGTACTTC
TRBV20-1,.,.,TRBJ2-3,CSSHRAVNTDTQYF,TGCAGTTCCCACCGAGCTGTTAACACAGATACGCAGTATTTT
TRBV7-8,many,.,TRBJ2-7,CASSFGGDRAYEQYF,TGTGCCAGCAGCTTCGGGGGGGACAGGGCCTACGAGCAGTACTTC
TRBV5-1,many,.,TRBJ2-1,CASSLGSSYNEQFF,TGCGCCAGCAGCTTGGGGAGCTCCTACAATGAGCAGTTCTTC
TRBV7-2,many,TRBD2,TRBJ2-5,CASSRGVFQETQYF,TGTGCCAGCAGCCGGGGGGTCTTCCAAGAGACCCAGTACTTC
TRBV5-1,.,TRBD1,TRBJ2-5,CASSFGWDRYEETQYF,TGCGCCAGCAGCTTTGGGTGGGACAGGTATGAAGAGACCCAGTACTTC
TRBV6-2/TRBV6-3,many,.,TRBJ2-5,CASSERGQATQYF,TGTGCCAGCAGTGAGCGGGGACAGGCGACCCAGTACTTC
TRBV20-1,many,TRBD2,TRBJ2-5,CSARAVGLASTVQETQYF,TGCAGTGCTAGAGCCGTCGGACTAGCGTCAACTGTGCAAGAGACCCAGTACTTC
TRBV7-2,many,TRBD1,TRBJ2-7,CASSFDREYEQYF,TGTGCCAGCAGCTTTGACAGGGAGTACGAGCAGTACTTC
TRBV5-1,.,.,TRBJ2-7,CASSLAVGIQNEQYF,TGCGCCAGCAGCTTGGCCGTGGGGATTCAGAACGAGCAGTACTTC
TRBV28,many,.,TRBJ2-7,CAISRVRTYEQYF,TGTGCCATCTCGAGGGTAAGGACCTACGAGCAGTACTTC
TRBV24-1,few,TRBD1,TRBJ1-2,CATSDPGQGYGYTF,TGTGCCACCAGTGACCCGGGACAGGGCTACGGCTACACCTTC
TRBV12-3/TRBV12-4,many,.,TRBJ2-2,CASSLRQFTGELFF,TGTGCCAGCAGTTTGCGGCAGTTCACCGGGGAGCTGTTTTTT
TRBV20-1,many,TRBD2,TRBJ2-3,CSARTSGGTDTQYF,TGCAGTGCTCGAACTAGCGGAGGCACAGATACGCAGTATTTT
TRBV6-2/TRBV6-3,many,TRBD2,TRBJ2-2,CASSYSRAGVGELFF,TGTGCCAGCAGTTACTCGAGAGCGGGAGTCGGGGAGCTGTTTTTT
TRBV28,.,.,TRBJ1-1,CASSSSNTEAFF,TGTGCCAGCAGTTCCTCGAACACTGAAGCTTTCTTT
TRBV7-2,many,.,TRBJ2-7,CASSTGQGGSYEQYF,TGTGCCAGCAGCACGGGGCAGGGAGGTTCCTACGAGCAGTACTTC
TRBV27,many,TRBD1,TRBJ1-6,CASSATGGAGNSPLHF,TGTGCCAGCAGTGCCACAGGGGGCGCGGGTAATTCACCCCTCCACTTT
TRBV20-1,many,.,TRBJ2-1,CSAPNYNEQFF,TGCAGTGCCCCGAACTACAATGAGCAGTTCTTC
TRBV5-1,many,.,TRBJ1-1,CASSLGPGSTEAFF,TGCGCCAGCAGCTTGGGTCCGGGAAGCACTGAAGCTTTCTTT
TRBV4-3,many,.,TRBJ2-3,CASSQDSGGGPADTQYF,TGCGCCAGCAGCCAAGATTCAGGGGGAGGGCCCGCAGATACGCAGTATTTT